These T cell receptor beta chains were read from a single sample in a study of OX40 agonist ivuxolimab in advanced cancers. This table comes from immunoSEQ multiplex PCR, and its TCRdb copy is limited to in-frame clones, with some not included. The sample contains around 26,000 clones, around 79% of which appear only once. The starting material was CD4+ or CD8+ T cells sorted from blood, obtained in a trial of the OX40 agonist ivuxolimab. These receptors originate from an adult with an advanced solid tumor such as melanoma, head and neck, liver or kidney cancer. Each CDR3 is given with its conserved first and last residue. Fields, in order: V gene, clone size, CDR3 protein. The size entry is marked missing in some rows and otherwise reads once, few, many or a size class.

v_gene: TRBV6-6
abundance: .
CDR3aa: CASSYSGTIYF

v_gene: TRBV28
abundance: .
CDR3aa: CASSLSRDGRYGYTF

v_gene: TRBV6-1
abundance: .
CDR3aa: CASSQHGTEAFF

v_gene: TRBV2
abundance: .
CDR3aa: CARKSGGDSTDTQYF

v_gene: TRBV14
abundance: .
CDR3aa: CASSAGHGYEQYF

v_gene: TRBV5-4
abundance: .
CDR3aa: CASSQRGAGADTQYF

v_gene: TRBV6-1
abundance: .
CDR3aa: CASRQGARNQPQHF

v_gene: TRBV7-2
abundance: .
CDR3aa: CASSRGGAQSGQYF

v_gene: TRBV28
abundance: .
CDR3aa: CASLVAGDNYEQYF

v_gene: TRBV6-4
abundance: .
CDR3aa: CASSRTGFLGGYTF

v_gene: TRBV2
abundance: .
CDR3aa: CASSARNEKLFF

v_gene: TRBV9
abundance: .
CDR3aa: CASSVRGVWGDEAFF

v_gene: TRBV5-4
abundance: .
CDR3aa: CASSLAEGSWGYTF

v_gene: TRBV10-3
abundance: .
CDR3aa: CAISGKKGAFSKESSTDTQYF

v_gene: TRBV5-6
abundance: .
CDR3aa: CASSPGTASYEQYF

v_gene: TRBV5-6
abundance: .
CDR3aa: CASSPPTSGGPSTDTQYF

v_gene: TRBV5-6
abundance: .
CDR3aa: CASSLPGPNEKLFF

v_gene: TRBV6-4
abundance: .
CDR3aa: CASSTIGTGGKEQFF

v_gene: TRBV7-9
abundance: .
CDR3aa: CASSLGAELDGYTF

v_gene: TRBV18
abundance: .
CDR3aa: CASSPPGTALLGTYTGELFF

v_gene: TRBV7-9
abundance: .
CDR3aa: CASSSRGDGYTF

v_gene: TRBV27
abundance: .
CDR3aa: CASSQIDREKLFF

v_gene: TRBV6-1
abundance: .
CDR3aa: CASMMYRGAGQPQHF

v_gene: TRBV7-9
abundance: .
CDR3aa: CASSPRGQGDYGYTF

v_gene: TRBV9
abundance: .
CDR3aa: CASSVASYNSPLHF

v_gene: TRBV19
abundance: .
CDR3aa: CASSAGGKENEQYF

v_gene: TRBV7-9
abundance: .
CDR3aa: CARGGDEQFF

v_gene: TRBV2
abundance: .
CDR3aa: CASSGGRGQGSPLHF

v_gene: TRBV2
abundance: .
CDR3aa: CASTINPGPTSSYNEQFF

v_gene: TRBV5-1
abundance: .
CDR3aa: CASSLQGPYEQYF

v_gene: TRBV10-3
abundance: .
CDR3aa: CAISPRDPLEQYF

v_gene: TRBV4-2
abundance: once
CDR3aa: CASRSGASQYEQFF

v_gene: TRBV19
abundance: .
CDR3aa: CASSIYPSYEQYF

v_gene: TRBV30
abundance: .
CDR3aa: CAWRFSGTGTYEQYF

v_gene: TRBV6-5
abundance: few
CDR3aa: CASSYLGFSYGYTF

v_gene: TRBV12-5
abundance: .
CDR3aa: CASAGTSERGGLYYEQYF

v_gene: TRBV5-1
abundance: .
CDR3aa: CASSVTGTGSYNEQFF

v_gene: TRBV19
abundance: .
CDR3aa: CASTSKGTNEKLFF

v_gene: TRBV25-1
abundance: .
CDR3aa: CASSGTETYEQYF

v_gene: TRBV29-1
abundance: few
CDR3aa: CSVHLTTDRMNTEAFF

v_gene: TRBV6-5
abundance: few
CDR3aa: CASSPSAIYEQYF

v_gene: TRBV30
abundance: few
CDR3aa: CAWSVQGWNEQYF

v_gene: TRBV7-9
abundance: .
CDR3aa: CASSLEKNTEAFF

v_gene: TRBV28
abundance: .
CDR3aa: CASSRPRTEAFF

v_gene: TRBV25-1
abundance: .
CDR3aa: CASSGYGQGAWGYTF

v_gene: TRBV2
abundance: .
CDR3aa: CASSGQGGTEAFF

v_gene: TRBV7-2
abundance: .
CDR3aa: CASSSIRGVTGFFGEQYF

v_gene: TRBV9
abundance: .
CDR3aa: CASNRVSTDTQYF

v_gene: TRBV6-1
abundance: .
CDR3aa: CASSIRGIGEGYTF

v_gene: TRBV7-9
abundance: .
CDR3aa: CASSLSVAETQYF

v_gene: TRBV19
abundance: .
CDR3aa: CASSIGGNSGNTIYF

v_gene: TRBV11-2
abundance: .
CDR3aa: CASSSRAGANTDTQYF

v_gene: TRBV2
abundance: few
CDR3aa: CASSVRSGRNQPQHF

v_gene: TRBV5-1
abundance: .
CDR3aa: CASSLMERQGSTDTQYF

v_gene: TRBV6-6
abundance: .
CDR3aa: CASSPDYGYTF

v_gene: TRBV27
abundance: .
CDR3aa: CASSDKGQATYEQYF

v_gene: TRBV29-1
abundance: few
CDR3aa: CSVDTDEAFF

v_gene: TRBV5-1
abundance: .
CDR3aa: CASSPESLSSYEQYF

v_gene: TRBV2
abundance: .
CDR3aa: CASSVEGQRNTF